The 27 T cell receptor beta chains below all came from one sample that was sequenced in a study of blood T cell repertoires in COVID-19. The data were produced by immunoSEQ multiplex PCR, yet TCRdb's version contains in-frame clones alone and is incomplete. This table holds fewer than 300,000 clones, 90% to 95% found once. Sequencing was performed on peripheral blood. These receptors came from a woman in her twenties or thirties with COVID-19, enrolled during active disease.

The chain recombines TRBV11-2 with TRBJ1-4; a possible D gene is TRBD1 (6 bases). Germline loops: CDR1 SGHAT, CDR2 FQNNGV. V was cut by 1 base and J by 8 bases, with 11 bases left in between. CDR3 length equals 14 residues. The DNA for the CDR3 is TGTGCCAGCAGCTTAGGACCTACAGGGGAAAAACTGTTTTTT. Translating gives CASSLGPTGEKLFF. The full variable domain, with the rest looked up from reference TRBV11-2 and TRBJ1-4, is EAGVAQSPRYKIIEKRQSVAFWCNPISGHATLYWYQQILGQGPKLLIQFQNNGVVDDSQLPKDRFSAERLKGVDSTLKIQPAKLEDSAVYLCASSLGPTGEKLFFGSGTQLSVL.

This clone was seen more than once but under ten times. The chain links TRBV5-4 to TRBJ2-7; D call uncertain. V dropped 0 bases and J dropped 5 bases, with 12 bases sitting between them. Germline CDR1 and CDR2: SGHNT and YYREEE (reference sequence). This CDR3 region has 14 residues. CDR3 sequence (DNA): TGTGCCAGCAGCTTGGTTGTGCGGCCCAACGAGCAGTACTTC. Protein product: CASSLVVRPNEQYF.

The chain uses TRBV18 and TRBJ1-6, with 9 bases matching TRBD1. After removal of 5 bases from V and 8 bases from J, the junction contained 4 bases not matched to a gene. The CDR3 sequence is 14 residues long. Looked up from germline, CDR1 is KGHSH and CDR2 is LQKENI. As DNA, the CDR3 is TGTGCCAGCTCAATACAGGGGGCCGATTCACCCCTCCACTTT. This codes for CASSIQGADSPLHF.

The V and J genes are TRBV7-8 and TRBJ1-2; D might be TRBD1 (5 bases). The germline V gene has CDR1 SGHVS and CDR2 FQNEAQ. The ends were cut back, 2 bases at V and 6 bases at J, with 10 bases in the middle. This CDR3 has 13 amino acids. The CDR3 spells CASSLRSGDGYTF. The CDR3 bases are TGTGCCAGCAGCTTAAGGTCGGGGGATGGCTACACCTTC.

This clone occurred once. The chain uses TRBV19 and TRBJ2-1, with TRBD2 identical over 7 bases. CDR3 size: 15 residues. Germline-derived CDR1 and CDR2 are LNHDA and SQIVND (reference sequence). Trimming took 4 bases from V and 7 from J; bases not matched to a gene: 10. CDR3 bases: TGTGCCAGTAGTAGCGGGAGTCGGGGAAGAAATGAGCAGTTCTTC. Encoded protein: CASSSGSRGRNEQFF.

Comments on this clone: One junction end disagrees with the germline gene, perhaps due to a read error. CDR3 residues: CASSQGSVFDHTF. CDR3 DNA sequence: TGTGCCAGCAGCCAAGGTTCCGTCTTTGATCATACATTT. V is TRBV3-1 (or the pseudogene TRBV3-2) and J is TRBJ1-1; D is undetermined. CDR1 LGHDT and CDR2 YNNKEL come from the germline V gene (reference sequence). The CDR3 totals 13 residues.

The genes are TRBV11-2 and TRBJ2-5; 8 bases agree with TRBD2. The CDR3 runs to 15 residues. J gave up 2 bases and V 1 base, and 3 bases lay outside the gene matches. Germline loops: CDR1 SGHAT, CDR2 FQNNGV. DNA of the CDR3: TGTGCCAGCAGCTTAGGGGCGGGGGGACAAGAGACCCAGTACTTC. Translated: CASSLGAGGQETQYF.

The chain employs TRBV30 and TRBJ2-5, with D tentatively TRBD1 (6 bases). CDR1 and CDR2 from the germline V gene are GTSNPN and SVGIG (reference sequence). The CDR3 covers 12 residues. Trimming shortened V by 4 bases and J by 1 base, and 7 bases separated the two germline ends. The CDR3 DNA is TGTGCCTGGAACAGGGTCCAAGAGACCCAGTACTTC. Its protein is CAWNRVQETQYF.

The chain combines TRBV19 with TRBJ1-5, with D perhaps matching TRBD1 (5 bases). V was cut by 0 bases and J by 4 bases, with 16 bases left in between. From germline, CDR1 is LNHDA and CDR2 SQIVND (reference sequence). The CDR3 is 17 amino acids. In DNA form, the CDR3 reads TGTGCCAGTAGTATAGATCTCGTAGGGGAACTTAATCAGCCCCAGCATTTT. Its protein product is CASSIDLVGELNQPQHF. Variable domain in full (rest from reference TRBV19 and TRBJ1-5): DGGITQSPKYLFRKEGQNVTLSCEQNLNHDAMYWYRQDPGQGLRLIYYSQIVNDFQKGDIAEGYSVSREKKESFPLTVTSAQKNPTAFYLCASSIDLVGELNQPQHFGDGTRLSIL.

The chain has TRBV15 and TRBJ1-2, with TRBD1 matching over 7 bases. The V gene's germline CDR1 is LNHNV and CDR2 YYDKDF (reference sequence). The V gene end was trimmed by 3 bases and the J gene end by 3 bases; junction bases not matched to a gene: 10. The CDR3 is made up of 16 amino acids. CDR3 amino acids: CATSSPISGTDYGYTF. Here the CDR3 DNA reads TGTGCCACCAGCAGTCCAATATCCGGGACAGACTATGGCTACACCTTC. The whole variable domain, remainder taken from reference TRBV15 and TRBJ1-2, is DAMVIQNPRYQVTQFGKPVTLSCSQTLNHNVMYWYQQKSSQAPKLLFHYYDKDFNNEADTPDNFQSRRPNTSFCFLDIRSPGLGDTAMYLCATSSPISGTDYGYTFGSGTRLTVV.

The chain uses TRBV12-5 and TRBJ1-1; D remains ambiguous. The CDR3 length is 12 residues. Trimming took off 6 bases at V and 3 bases at J, with 8 bases between the two ends. Per the germline V gene, CDR1 is LGHNT and CDR2 is FRNRAP. The CDR3 sequence is CASGGVDTEAFF. CDR3 DNA sequence: TGTGCTAGTGGGGGCGTCGACACTGAAGCTTTCTTT. The whole variable domain, remainder taken from reference TRBV12-5 and TRBJ1-1, is DARVTQTPRHKVTEMGQEVTMRCQPILGHNTVFWYRQTMMQGLELLAYFRNRAPLDDSGMPKDRFSAEMPDATLATLKIQPSEPRDSAVYFCASGGVDTEAFFGQGTRLTVV.

This CDR3 is CASSSPGQGNTEAFF. CDR3 DNA sequence: TGTGCCAGCAGCTCCCCGGGACAGGGGAACACTGAAGCTTTCTTT. This chain links TRBV5-4 with TRBJ1-1, with TRBD1 matching 9 bases. Trimming cost V 3 bases and J 1 base; bases outside gene matches: 4. CDR1 and CDR2 (germline): SGHNT, YYREEE (reference sequence). The CDR3 is 15 residues long.

The rearrangement joins TRBV5-5 to TRBJ1-6; D is perhaps TRBD1 (6 bases). The CDR3 covers 18 residues. Germline lookup yields CDR1 SGHKS and CDR2 YYEKEE (reference sequence). Trimming pared 4 bases from V and 7 bases from J, leaving 24 bases between. CDR3 region: CASSLGGDFLSLNSPLHF. The CDR3 DNA is TGTGCCAGCAGCCTGGGGGGCGACTTCCTATCGTTGAATTCACCCCTCCACTTT.

The rearrangement joins TRBV29-1 to TRBJ2-5; D remains ambiguous. The CDR3 runs 14 residues. The germline V and J ends were trimmed by 0 bases and 2 bases, with 10 bases remaining between them. In germline, CDR1 is SQVTM, CDR2 ANQGSEA. The CDR3 coding sequence is TGCAGCGTTGAAGATTTGCGCGGACAAGAGACCCAGTACTTC. Protein product: CSVEDLRGQETQYF. Full variable domain (missing parts from reference TRBV29-1 and TRBJ2-5): SAVISQKPSRDICQRGTSLTIQCQVDSQVTMMFWYRQQPGQSLTLIATANQGSEATYESGFVIDKFPISRPNLTFSTLTVSNMSPEDSSIYLCSVEDLRGQETQYFGPGTRLLVL.

V gene TRBV5-1 combines with J gene TRBJ2-3; 9 positions agree with TRBD2. The ends lost 0 bases at V and 2 bases at J; junction bases unmatched: 4. The germline V gene has CDR1 SGHRS and CDR2 YFSETQ. The CDR3 is 16 residues long. CDR3 DNA sequence: TGCGCCAGCAGCTTGGTACGCGGGAGGGCCACAGATACGCAGTATTTT. It translates to CASSLVRGRATDTQYF.

The rearrangement joins TRBV11-2 to TRBJ2-1; 9 positions agree with TRBD2. The trim removed 2 bases at V and 5 bases at J, leaving 4 bases unmatched. This CDR3 is built from 15 residues. Germline-derived CDR1 and CDR2 are SGHAT and FQNNGV. The CDR3 DNA reads TGTGCCAGCAGCTTATCCCCTAGCGGGAACAATGAGCAGTTCTTC. This translates into CASSLSPSGNNEQFF.

This chain links TRBV27 with TRBJ2-5, with a weak D call TRBD1 (5 bases). In germline, CDR1 is MNHEY, CDR2 SMNVEV (reference sequence). The V and J ends lost 4 bases and 7 bases respectively, with 10 bases between them. CDR3 length: 12 amino acids. The CDR3 here is CASSSSQGTQYF. CDR3 in DNA: TGTGCCAGCAGTTCCTCTCAGGGGACCCAGTACTTC.

Turning to this clone: Other nucleotide sequences in the sample specify the same CDR3. The chain carries TRBV27 and TRBJ2-1, with TRBD1 as a possible D gene (5 bases). V was clipped by 7 bases and J by 4 bases, with 8 bases between them. The CDR3 covers 12 residues. Per the germline V gene, CDR1 is MNHEY and CDR2 is SMNVEV (reference sequence). The CDR3 coding sequence is TGTGCCAGCACGACAGCTTACAATGAGCAGTTCTTC. It translates to CASTTAYNEQFF.

The V gene is TRBV2, the J gene TRBJ2-1; weak D call: TRBD1 (6 bases). This CDR3 comprises 15 residues. The V gene's germline CDR1 is SNHLY and CDR2 FYNNEI. Trimming removed 5 bases from V and 3 bases from J, with 14 bases in between. As DNA, the CDR3 is TGTGCCAGCAGTCCGGGACACCGAAACTACAATGAGCAGTTCTTC. Translated: CASSPGHRNYNEQFF. The complete variable domain, with remaining parts taken from reference TRBV2 and TRBJ2-1, reads EPEVTQTPSHQVTQMGQEVILRCVPISNHLYFYWYRQILGQKVEFLVSFYNNEISEKSEIFDDQFSVERPDGSNFTLKIRSTKLEDSAMYFCASSPGHRNYNEQFFGPGTRLTVL.

The rearrangement uses TRBV2 and TRBJ2-1; 9 nucleotides agree with TRBD2. The CDR3 covers 16 residues. Per germline, CDR1 SNHLY and CDR2 FYNNEI. The junction had 11 bases not matched to a gene; V was cut back by 6 bases and J by 5 bases. In DNA, the CDR3 is TGTGCCAGCAGATTATTGACTAGCGGAATAAACAATGAGCAGTTCTTC. Protein: CASRLLTSGINNEQFF. The whole variable domain, filled in from reference TRBV2 and TRBJ2-1, reads EPEVTQTPSHQVTQMGQEVILRCVPISNHLYFYWYRQILGQKVEFLVSFYNNEISEKSEIFDDQFSVERPDGSNFTLKIRSTKLEDSAMYFCASRLLTSGINNEQFFGPGTRLTVL.

V and J are TRBV3-1 (or the pseudogene TRBV3-2) and TRBJ2-1, with 14 nucleotides matching TRBD2. This CDR3 has 17 residues. Germline V CDR1 and CDR2: LGHDT, YNNKEL (reference sequence). The ends lost 0 bases at V and 3 bases at J; junction bases unmatched: 1. CDR3 nucleotide sequence: TGTGCCAGCAGCCAAGAGGGACTAGCGGGGGACTACAATGAGCAGTTCTTC. It specifies CASSQEGLAGDYNEQFF.

This clone was found a few times. This sequence joins TRBV30 and TRBJ2-7, with TRBD2 matching over 7 bases. J was trimmed by 1 base and V by 5 bases; bases with no gene match: 8. The CDR3 has 14 amino acids. CDR1 GTSNPN and CDR2 SVGIG come from the germline V gene (reference sequence). The CDR3 coding sequence is TGTGCCTGGGGGGCGGGAGTTGGATCCTACGAGCAGTACTTC. Residues: CAWGAGVGSYEQYF.

The rearrangement joins TRBV6-5 to TRBJ1-5; the match to TRBD1 covers 7 bases. Germline CDR1 MNHEY, CDR2 SVGAGI. J gave up 8 bases and V 6 bases, and 10 bases lay outside the gene matches. This CDR3 region has 14 residues. The CDR3 spells CASRRPGGSEPQHF. CDR3 nucleotide sequence: TGTGCCAGCAGAAGGCCAGGGGGAAGTGAGCCCCAGCATTTT.

The V call is TRBV7-9, the J call TRBJ2-2; D is ambiguous. V lost 3 bases and J lost 0, with 11 bases in between. Germline CDR1 is SEHNR and CDR2 is FQNEAQ (reference sequence). The CDR3 sequence is 16 residues long. For the CDR3, the DNA is TGTGCCAGCAGCTTGGTATCGGGTCCGAACACCGGGGAGCTGTTTTTT. Protein: CASSLVSGPNTGELFF.

The chain carries TRBV3-1 (or the pseudogene TRBV3-2) and TRBJ1-2; D uncertain. Germline V gene sequence: CDR1 LGHDT, CDR2 YNNKEL (reference sequence). CDR3 length: 12 residues. V was shortened by 7 bases and J by 0 bases, with 6 bases between the two germline ends. CDR3 amino acids: CASMSPNYGYTF. The CDR3 DNA follows: TGTGCCAGCATGAGCCCTAACTATGGCTACACCTTC.

As regards this clone: The sample contains more than one DNA sequence encoding this CDR3. The CDR3 region is CASSLGGGEQYF. CDR3 nucleotide sequence: TGTGCCAGCAGCTTAGGCGGCGGCGAGCAGTACTTC. V gene TRBV7-9 combines with J gene TRBJ2-7; D remains unclear. Trimming left V 1 base short and J 6 bases short, with 7 bases between. Germline V gene data show CDR1 as SEHNR and CDR2 as FQNEAQ (reference sequence). The CDR3 is 12 amino acids.

The chain joins TRBV20-1 to TRBJ2-7; 7 bases align to TRBD2. CDR1 and CDR2 (germline): DFQATT, SNEGSKA (reference sequence). This CDR3 is 15 amino acids long. Trimming at V came to 4 bases and at J to 2 bases, leaving 11 bases not matched to a gene. The CDR3 nucleotides read TGCAGTGCTAATGATAGCGGGTTATTACCCTACGAGCAGTACTTC. Translation: CSANDSGLLPYEQYF.